What follows describes a single TCR beta chain. These data come from a study of shared clonotypes between healthy human individuals. The protocol was immunoSEQ multiplex PCR, while the TCRdb copy is restricted to in-frame clones and leaves out a portion. The sample holds 660,000 or so clones, roughly 95% seen once. Deletions cut 4 bases from V and 9 bases from J, with 15 bases between. Germline values: CDR1 MNHEY, CDR2 SMNVEV (reference sequence). CDR3 length: 13 amino acids. Naive CD8 cells comprised CD45RO-negative, CCR7-positively selected cells, excluding terminally differentiated effector memory CD45RA+ cells.

The sample consisted of naive CD8+ T cells sorted from blood. The receptor's source is a woman in her 30s in good health. The chain employs TRBV27 and TRBJ2-5; maybe TRBD2 (6 bases). The CDR3 spells CASSWTGVAAQYF. The CDR3 DNA sequence: TGTGCCAGCAGTTGGACGGGGGTGGCGGCCCAGTACTTC.